This T cell receptor (beta chain) comes out of a study of blood T cells in healthy people across ages. Study-level points and caveats: Significant beta diversity loss was already apparent by age approximately 40, declining roughly linearly.

Of note for this clonotype: As yet, its antigen is unknown.

A second PCR, run for about 7 to 11 cycles, used a sample-barcoded 5' primer plus a J-beta primer mix. All cDNA molecules were each tagged by a template-switch adaptor with 12 random nucleotides. Via MiXCR, TCRdb re-called the 5' RACE reads, giving one row per CDR3 protein. The profile shows 750,000 to 950,000 distinct CDR3 sequences, roughly 50% of them singletons. The specimen sequenced was blood. The sequence derives from an elderly man in good health.

This chain's CDR3 is CAITGLAGEGNEQYF. DNA for the CDR3: TGTGCCATCACGGGATTAGCGGGAGAAGGCAACGAGCAGTACTTC. The genes are TRBV10-3 and TRBJ2-5; 9 bases line up with TRBD2. TRBJ2-7 explains the end of the DNA better; the J call may be wrong. The CDR3 runs to 15 residues. Per the germline V gene, CDR1 is ENHRY and CDR2 is SYGVKD.